This T cell receptor (beta chain) originates from a study of tissue T cells after allogeneic stem cell transplantation. Points from the study as a whole: Limitations included a small, clinically heterogeneous cohort and limited sampling depth. Blood and spleen captured only part of the tissue TCR repertoire. Across patients, clones rarely overlapped, yet motif clusters were shared tissue-specifically.

This CDR3 spans 15 amino acids. Trimming shortened V by 0 bases and J by 2 bases, and 11 bases separated the two germline ends. Per germline, CDR1 MGHRA and CDR2 YSYEKL. TCRbeta CDR3 was sequenced at survey depth with template counts. Sequencing used immunoSEQ multiplex PCR; TCRdb keeps in-frame clones, though not all of them. The sample shows 2,000 to 2,500 clones, approximately 60% of them seen only once. Steroid-refractory graft-versus-host disease after allogeneic hematopoietic cell transplant qualified adults for prospective research-autopsy enrollment. Of note for this clone: The antigen remains undetermined.

The clonotype originates from a male patient over 55 with steroid-refractory graft-versus-host disease after an allogeneic stem cell transplant. The graft donor may have given rise to some T cells. This specimen consisted of transverse colon tissue, obtained at autopsy. The chain joins TRBV4-1 to TRBJ2-7, with D perhaps assigned TRBD1 or TRBD2 (5 bases each). This CDR3 is CASSQDPGSTYEQYF. In nucleotides, the CDR3 is TGCGCCAGCAGCCAAGACCCAGGGAGCACCTACGAGCAGTACTTC.